The next 20 T cell receptor beta chains were all read from a single sample in a study of blood T cell repertoires in COVID-19 (TCRdb year 2020). The method was the immunoSEQ multiplex PCR assay. Imported from immuneACCESS, the table was reduced by TCRdb to in-frame sequences with V and J called. These copies leave out some clones; in studies compared against another copy, an unresolved V gene accounts for under half, and the cause of the remainder is not known. Recorded for this sample are roughly 250,000 clones; roughly nine tenths of them occurred a single time. The leading ten clones occupy approximately 4% of the sample. The sequenced sample consisted of peripheral blood. The receptors come from a man aged 55 to 70 who had recovered from COVID-19.

J is TRBJ2-3 and V is TRBV3-1 (or the pseudogene TRBV3-2), with TRBD2 matching 7 bases. Per the germline V gene, CDR1 is LGHDT and CDR2 is YNNKEL (reference sequence). J lost 0 bases, V lost 5 bases, and 11 bases had no gene match. The CDR3 consists of 17 residues. Written as DNA, the CDR3 is TGTGCCAGCAGCTCATACATGGCTAGCGGCAGCACAGATACGCAGTATTTT. This codes for CASSSYMASGSTDTQYF.

V usage is TRBV3-1 (or the pseudogene TRBV3-2) and J usage is TRBJ2-3; D perhaps matches TRBD2 (5 bases). The V end was cut by 0 bases, the J end by 0 bases, with 10 bases between. The CDR3 is made up of 16 amino acids. Germline V lookup: CDR1 LGHDT, CDR2 YNNKEL (reference sequence). As DNA, the CDR3 is TGTGCCAGCAGCCAAGAACCGGGGATTAGCACAGATACGCAGTATTTT. It translates to CASSQEPGISTDTQYF.

The V call is TRBV6-5, the J call TRBJ2-1; 9 bases line up with TRBD2. Germline CDR1 MNHEY, CDR2 SVGAGI. V was pared by 4 bases and J by 6 bases, with 7 bases of the junction left unmatched. CDR3 size: 15 residues. CDR3 residues: CASSSRVAGVNEQFF. In DNA, the CDR3 is TGTGCCAGCAGTTCCAGAGTAGCGGGGGTCAATGAGCAGTTCTTC.

The chain joins TRBV5-4 to TRBJ1-1, with a weak D call TRBD1 (5 bases). V was cut by 4 bases and J by 6 bases, with 19 bases left in between. CDR1 and CDR2 from the germline V gene are SGHNT and YYREEE (reference sequence). This CDR3 has 15 amino acids. CDR3 amino acids: CASSERGGGFSEAFF. The CDR3 nucleotides are TGTGCCAGCAGCGAGAGGGGTGGGGGGTTCTCTGAAGCTTTCTTT.

The CDR3 spells CASSVRGLNGELFF. The DNA for the CDR3 is TGTGCCAGCAGCGTGCGGGGCCTGAACGGGGAGCTGTTTTTT. The J gene is TRBJ2-2, the V gene TRBV9, with D perhaps matching TRBD2 (6 bases). Germline V gives CDR1 SGDLS, CDR2 YYNGEE. Between the trimmed V and J ends, which lost 2 bases and 7 bases, there was a span of 12 bases. The CDR3 is made up of 14 amino acids.

The chain carries TRBV11-2 and TRBJ2-7; 9 bases map to TRBD1. The CDR3 is 16 residues long. Germline CDR1 and CDR2: SGHAT and FQNNGV. V lost 1 base and J lost 3; bases outside the gene matches: 7. CDR3 sequence reads: CASSLAPGQGIYEQYF. DNA of the CDR3: TGTGCCAGCAGCTTAGCCCCGGGACAGGGTATCTACGAGCAGTACTTC.

The V gene is TRBV6-5, the J gene TRBJ1-1, with D possibly being TRBD1 (5 bases). Germline V gene sequence: CDR1 MNHEY, CDR2 SVGAGI. The CDR3 consists of 16 residues. V was clipped by 0 bases and J by 2 bases, with 13 bases between them. In DNA form, the CDR3 reads TGTGCCAGCAGTTACTCGTTGTCCCAGGGCAACACTGAAGCTTTCTTT. Translating gives CASSYSLSQGNTEAFF.

The chain uses TRBV27 and TRBJ2-7; perhaps TRBD1 as D (5 bases). Germline CDR1 and CDR2: MNHEY and SMNVEV (reference sequence). The CDR3 contains 13 residues. The V gene lost 4 bases and the J gene lost 7 bases, with 14 bases spanning the gap. This CDR3 is CASSSLLPGEQYF. In DNA form, the CDR3 reads TGTGCCAGCAGTTCCCTCCTACCAGGGGAGCAGTACTTC.

V gene TRBV5-1 combines with J gene TRBJ1-1, with D maybe TRBD1 (6 bases). Germline V gives CDR1 SGHRS, CDR2 YFSETQ. This CDR3 contains 15 residues. Trimming pared 1 base from V and 1 base from J, leaving 11 bases between. CDR3 amino acids: CASSLYGTQNTEAFF. CDR3 nucleotide sequence: TGCGCCAGCAGCTTGTATGGGACACAGAACACTGAAGCTTTCTTT.

The gene calls are TRBV18 and TRBJ1-1; D uncertain. The germline V and J ends were trimmed by 6 bases and 1 base, with 9 bases remaining between them. CDR3 length equals 13 residues. Germline CDR1 KGHSH, CDR2 LQKENI. CDR3 in amino acids: CASSQQANTEAFF. In DNA, the CDR3 is TGTGCCAGCTCCCAGCAGGCGAACACTGAAGCTTTCTTT. The entire variable domain, with the rest obtained from reference TRBV18 and TRBJ1-1, is as follows: NAGVMQNPRHLVRRRGQEARLRCSPMKGHSHVYWYRQLPEEGLKFMVYLQKENIIDESGMPKERFSAEFPKEGPSILRIQQVVRGDSAAYFCASSQQANTEAFFGQGTRLTVV.

Here the CDR3 reads CASSLMGSTEAFF. The CDR3 DNA is TGTGCCAGCAGTTTAATGGGCAGCACTGAAGCTTTCTTT. The genes are TRBV27 and TRBJ1-1, with unresolved D. This CDR3 is built from 13 residues. V was shortened by 2 bases and J by 4 bases, with 8 bases between the two germline ends. The V gene's germline CDR1 is MNHEY and CDR2 SMNVEV (reference sequence).

The chain couples TRBV30 to TRBJ2-7; 7 bases are shared with TRBD2. The ends lost 1 base at V and 3 bases at J; junction bases unmatched: 3. The CDR3 is 13 amino acids. Germline CDR1 is GTSNPN and CDR2 is SVGIG (reference sequence). CDR3 DNA sequence: TGTGCCTGGAGTGGGGGACTAAGCTACGAGCAGTACTTC. Translation: CAWSGGLSYEQYF.

V usage is TRBV24-1 and J usage is TRBJ1-4, with 7 bases matching TRBD1. This CDR3 comprises 16 residues. V was clipped by 3 bases and J by 7 bases; unmatched bases: 10. Germline CDR1 is KGHDR and CDR2 is SFDVKD. For the CDR3, the DNA is TGTGCCACCAGTGATCAGGCGCCAGGGGGAGGTGAAAAACTGTTTTTT. Protein: CATSDQAPGGGEKLFF.

This chain connects TRBV3-1 (or the pseudogene TRBV3-2) to TRBJ2-6; 10 positions agree with TRBD1. There are 21 residues in the CDR3. The V gene's germline CDR1 is LGHDT and CDR2 YNNKEL (reference sequence). J lost 4 bases, V lost 4 bases, and 19 bases had no gene match. CDR3 nucleotide sequence: TGTGCCAGCAGCCCGGGGAAGCGTAAGTCGGGACAGGGGACCGGGGCCAACGTCCTGACTTTC. Protein sequence: CASSPGKRKSGQGTGANVLTF.

V and J are TRBV7-3 and TRBJ1-2; D is undetermined. V dropped 5 bases and J dropped 4 bases, with 14 bases sitting between them. The CDR3 covers 14 residues. Germline CDR1 reads SGHTA; CDR2 reads FQGTGA. CDR3 sequence: CASSPGEGSYGYTF. The CDR3 DNA reads as TGTGCCAGCAGCCCCGGGGAGGGCAGCTATGGCTACACCTTC. Full variable domain (remainder filled in from reference TRBV7-3 and TRBJ1-2): GAGVSQTPSNKVTEKGKYVELRCDPISGHTALYWYRQSLGQGPEFLIYFQGTGAADDSGLPNDRFFAVRPEGSVSTLKIQRTERGDSAVYLCASSPGEGSYGYTFGSGTRLTVV.

The chain couples TRBV7-9 to TRBJ1-1, with 7 nucleotides matching TRBD1. There are 14 residues in the CDR3. V shed 5 bases and J 1 base; nucleotides not matched to a gene: 4. Germline V gene data show CDR1 as SEHNR and CDR2 as FQNEAQ (reference sequence). The CDR3 DNA reads TGTGCCAGCAGCCCACAGGGGTGGAACACTGAAGCTTTCTTT. The encoded protein is CASSPQGWNTEAFF.

The V gene is TRBV7-8, the J gene TRBJ2-3, with a possible D match to TRBD1 (8 bases). The CDR3 is 20 amino acids. Germline lookup yields CDR1 SGHVS and CDR2 FQNEAQ. V was clipped by 3 bases and J by 4 bases, with 29 bases between them. The CDR3 nucleotides read TGTGCCAGCAGCTTGGTCAGCGGACAGGGTTCGAGGGGGGGGGCAGATACGCAGTATTTT. Residues: CASSLVSGQGSRGGADTQYF.

The V gene is TRBV4-2, the J gene TRBJ2-1; no firm D call. Trimming cost V 0 bases and J 9 bases, with 15 bases left between them. The germline V gene has CDR1 LGHNA and CDR2 YNFKEQ. The CDR3 contains 15 residues. Here the CDR3 reads CASSQDLLAEAEQFF. The DNA of the CDR3 is TGTGCCAGCAGCCAAGATCTATTAGCTGAAGCTGAGCAGTTCTTC.

This rearrangement joins TRBV19 to TRBJ2-7, with TRBD2 matching 7 bases. V was clipped by 4 bases and J by 6 bases; unmatched bases: 3. Germline values: CDR1 LNHDA, CDR2 SQIVND (reference sequence). The CDR3 covers 12 residues. CDR3 region: CASSRSGVEQYF. The CDR3, as DNA: TGTGCCAGTAGTAGGAGCGGGGTCGAGCAGTACTTC.

The chain employs TRBV19 and TRBJ1-2; 7 nucleotides align to TRBD1. After removal of 4 bases from V and 4 bases from J, the junction contained 6 bases not matched to a gene. CDR1 is LNHDA, CDR2 SQIVND, per germline (reference sequence). This CDR3 is 14 amino acids long. In DNA, the CDR3 is TGTGCCAGTAGTACCGGGACAGTCTTCTATGGCTACACCTTC. It specifies CASSTGTVFYGYTF.